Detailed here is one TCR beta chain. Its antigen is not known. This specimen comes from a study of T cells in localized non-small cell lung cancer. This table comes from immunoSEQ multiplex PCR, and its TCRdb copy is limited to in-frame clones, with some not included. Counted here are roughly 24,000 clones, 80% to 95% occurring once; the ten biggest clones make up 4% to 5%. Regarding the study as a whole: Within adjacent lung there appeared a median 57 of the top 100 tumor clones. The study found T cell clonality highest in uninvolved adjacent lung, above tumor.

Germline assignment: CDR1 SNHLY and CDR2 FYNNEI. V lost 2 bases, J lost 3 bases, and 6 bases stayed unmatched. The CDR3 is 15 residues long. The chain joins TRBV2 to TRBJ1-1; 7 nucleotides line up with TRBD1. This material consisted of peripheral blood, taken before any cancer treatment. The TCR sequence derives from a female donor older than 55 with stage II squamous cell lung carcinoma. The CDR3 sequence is CASSEWGQSYTEAFF. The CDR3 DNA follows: TGTGCCAGCAGTGAATGGGGACAGTCCTACACTGAAGCTTTCTTT.